The clone carrying this T cell receptor beta chain showed up just a few times. Its antigen is unknown. The sample originates from a study of T cell clones after liver transplantation. Whole-study context: Pre-transplant mixed lymphocyte reactions yielded third-party-reactive TCRbeta sequences as comparators for graft-donor-reactive sequences. At least one year of complete immunosuppression withdrawal without enzymes over twice normal defined tolerance.

Regarding the study as a whole: Rather than being deleted, graft donor-reactive T cells may have moved into the graft.

There are 14 residues in the CDR3. Germline CDR1 reads MNHEY; CDR2 reads SMNVEV (reference sequence). V was trimmed by 6 bases and J by 11 bases, leaving 23 bases between them. Method: immunoSEQ multiplex PCR; TCRdb's copy keeps in-frame clones and lacks some. The table has about 20,000 clones, approximately 84% seen once. Sequenced here: CD8+ T cells from blood, sampled approximately 54 months after liver transplant. The receptor's source is a human patient who received a liver transplant. The T cells may come from the graft donor. The rearrangement joins TRBV27 to TRBJ2-7; the D gene is possibly TRBD2 (5 bases). CDR3 residues: CASSPLGEGFLEYF. CDR3 DNA: TGTGCCAGCAGCCCTCTAGGAGAGGGTTTCTTGGAGTACTTC.